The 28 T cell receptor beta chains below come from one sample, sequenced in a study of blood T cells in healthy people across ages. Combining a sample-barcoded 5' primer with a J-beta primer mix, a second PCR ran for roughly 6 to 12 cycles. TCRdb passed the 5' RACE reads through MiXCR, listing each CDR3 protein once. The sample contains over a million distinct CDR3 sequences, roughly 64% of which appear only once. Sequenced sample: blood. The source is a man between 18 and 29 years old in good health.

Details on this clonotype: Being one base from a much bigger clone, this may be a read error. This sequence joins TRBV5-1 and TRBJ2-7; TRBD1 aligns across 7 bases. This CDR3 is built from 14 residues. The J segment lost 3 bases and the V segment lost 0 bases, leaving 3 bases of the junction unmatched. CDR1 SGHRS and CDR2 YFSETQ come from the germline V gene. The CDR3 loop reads CASSLVQGHYEQYF. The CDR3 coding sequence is TGCGCCAGCAGCTTGGTACAGGGGCACTACGAGCAGTACTTC.

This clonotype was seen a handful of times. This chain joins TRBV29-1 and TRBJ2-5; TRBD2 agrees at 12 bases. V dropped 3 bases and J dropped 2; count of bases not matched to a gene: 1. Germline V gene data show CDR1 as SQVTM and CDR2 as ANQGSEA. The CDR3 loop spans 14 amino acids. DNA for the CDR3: TGCAGCGTTGAGACTAGCGGGAGTCAAGAGACCCAGTACTTC. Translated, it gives CSVETSGSQETQYF.

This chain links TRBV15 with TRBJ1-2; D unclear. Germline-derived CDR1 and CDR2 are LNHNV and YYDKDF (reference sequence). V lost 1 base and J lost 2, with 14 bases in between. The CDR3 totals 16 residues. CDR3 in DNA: TGTGCCACCAGCAGAGTACGAACCCCTGGGAACTATGGCTACACCTTC. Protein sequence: CATSRVRTPGNYGYTF.

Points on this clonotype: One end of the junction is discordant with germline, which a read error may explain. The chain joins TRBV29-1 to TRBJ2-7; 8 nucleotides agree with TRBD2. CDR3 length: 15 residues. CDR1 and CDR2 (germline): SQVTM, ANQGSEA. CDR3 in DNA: TGCAGCGTGGAACTTATCAGCGGGAGCTCCTACGGGCAGTACTTC. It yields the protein CSVELISGSSYGQYF.

The CDR3 DNA reads as TGCAGTGCTAGCCTCGGACAGTCCACCGGGGAGCTGTTTTTT. The encoded protein is CSASLGQSTGELFF. The chain employs TRBV20-1 and TRBJ2-2; possibly TRBD1 for D (6 bases). Germline V gene data show CDR1 as DFQATT and CDR2 as SNEGSKA (reference sequence). This CDR3 has 14 residues. V was shortened by 3 bases and J by 4 bases, with 12 bases between the two germline ends.

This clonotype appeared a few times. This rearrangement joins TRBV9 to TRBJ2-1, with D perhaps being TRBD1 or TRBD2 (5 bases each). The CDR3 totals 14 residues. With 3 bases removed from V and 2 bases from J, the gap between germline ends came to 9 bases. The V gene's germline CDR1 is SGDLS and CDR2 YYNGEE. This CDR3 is CASSGGTAYNEQFF. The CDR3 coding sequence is TGTGCCAGCAGCGGGGGGACGGCCTACAATGAGCAGTTCTTC.

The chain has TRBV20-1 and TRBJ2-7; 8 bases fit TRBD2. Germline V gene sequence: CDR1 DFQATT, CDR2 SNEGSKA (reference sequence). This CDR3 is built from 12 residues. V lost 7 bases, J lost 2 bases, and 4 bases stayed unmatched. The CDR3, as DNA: TGCAGTGTTCAGCGGGAGACCTACGAGCAGTACTTC. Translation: CSVQRETYEQYF.

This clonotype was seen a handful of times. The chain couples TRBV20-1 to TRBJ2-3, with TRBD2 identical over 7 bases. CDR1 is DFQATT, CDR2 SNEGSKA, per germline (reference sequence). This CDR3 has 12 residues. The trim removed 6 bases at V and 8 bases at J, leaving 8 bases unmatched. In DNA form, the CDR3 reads TGCAGTGCCGGGGGGAGGATGGGTACGCAGTATTTT. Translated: CSAGGRMGTQYF.

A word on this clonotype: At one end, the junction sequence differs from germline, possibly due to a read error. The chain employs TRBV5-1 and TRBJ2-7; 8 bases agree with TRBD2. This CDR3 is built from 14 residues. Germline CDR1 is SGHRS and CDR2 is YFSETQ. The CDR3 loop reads CASSLEAGVYEQYF. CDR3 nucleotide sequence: TGTGCCAGCAGCTTAGAAGCGGGAGTTTACGAGCAGTACTTC.

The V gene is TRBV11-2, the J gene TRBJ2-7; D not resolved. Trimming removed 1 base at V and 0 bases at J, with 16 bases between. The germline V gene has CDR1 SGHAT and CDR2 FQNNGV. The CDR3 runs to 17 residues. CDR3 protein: CASSLVALGSSSYEQYF. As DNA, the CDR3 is TGTGCCAGCAGCTTAGTCGCCCTGGGAAGTAGCTCCTACGAGCAGTACTTC.

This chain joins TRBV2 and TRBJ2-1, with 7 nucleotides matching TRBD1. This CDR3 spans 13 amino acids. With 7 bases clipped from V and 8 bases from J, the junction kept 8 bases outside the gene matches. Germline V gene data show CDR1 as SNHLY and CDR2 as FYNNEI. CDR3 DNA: TGTGCCAGCATGGGGACAGCAAGTGATGAGCAGTTCTTC. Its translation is CASMGTASDEQFF. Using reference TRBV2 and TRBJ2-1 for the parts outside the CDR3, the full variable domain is EPEVTQTPSHQVTQMGQEVILRCVPISNHLYFYWYRQILGQKVEFLVSFYNNEISEKSEIFDDQFSVERPDGSNFTLKIRSTKLEDSAMYFCASMGTASDEQFFGPGTRLTVL.

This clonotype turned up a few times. The CDR3 DNA sequence: TGTGCCAGCAGCTTTCTTGGTTCACCCCTCCACTTT. Its protein is CASSFLGSPLHF. The V gene is TRBV11-2, the J gene TRBJ1-6; no clear D gene. Trimming pared 3 bases from V and 9 bases from J, leaving 6 bases between. The CDR3 has 12 residues. Germline CDR1 SGHAT, CDR2 FQNNGV. Supplemented by reference TRBV11-2 and TRBJ1-6, the full variable domain reads EAGVAQSPRYKIIEKRQSVAFWCNPISGHATLYWYQQILGQGPKLLIQFQNNGVVDDSQLPKDRFSAERLKGVDSTLKIQPAKLEDSAVYLCASSFLGSPLHFGNGTRLTVT.

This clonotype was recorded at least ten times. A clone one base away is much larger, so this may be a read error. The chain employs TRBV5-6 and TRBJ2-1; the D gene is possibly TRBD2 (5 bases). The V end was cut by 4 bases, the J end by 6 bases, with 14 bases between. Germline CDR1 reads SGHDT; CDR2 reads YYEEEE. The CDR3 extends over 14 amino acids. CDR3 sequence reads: CASSVYRGANEQFF. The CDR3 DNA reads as TGTGCCAGCAGCGTTTATCGGGGAGCCAATGAGCAGTTCTTC.

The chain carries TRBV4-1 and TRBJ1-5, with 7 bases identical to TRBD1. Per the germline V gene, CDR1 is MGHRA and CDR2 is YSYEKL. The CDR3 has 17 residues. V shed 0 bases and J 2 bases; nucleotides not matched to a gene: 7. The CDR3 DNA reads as TGCGCCAGCAGCCAAGATCCAGGGGGGCTCGGCAATCAGCCCCAGCATTTT. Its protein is CASSQDPGGLGNQPQHF.

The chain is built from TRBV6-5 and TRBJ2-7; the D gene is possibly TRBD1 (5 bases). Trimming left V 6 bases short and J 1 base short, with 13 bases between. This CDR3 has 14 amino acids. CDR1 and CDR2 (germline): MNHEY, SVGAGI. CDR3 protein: CASSPGYRSYEQYF. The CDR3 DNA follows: TGTGCCAGCAGCCCAGGGTACCGGTCCTACGAGCAGTACTTC.

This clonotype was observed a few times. Here the CDR3 DNA reads TGTGCCATCAGTGATGGGACAGGGGAGACCCAGTACTTC. Translation: CAISDGTGETQYF. The chain uses TRBV10-3 and TRBJ2-5; 9 nucleotides agree with TRBD1. Germline CDR1 ENHRY, CDR2 SYGVKD. J lost 5 bases, V lost 3 bases, and 1 base had no gene match. The CDR3 is 13 residues long.

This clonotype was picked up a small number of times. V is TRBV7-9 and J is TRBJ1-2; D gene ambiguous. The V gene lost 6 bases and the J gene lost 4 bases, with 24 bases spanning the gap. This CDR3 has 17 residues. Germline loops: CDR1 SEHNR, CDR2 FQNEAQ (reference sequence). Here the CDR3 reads CASSRYNPSWRSYGYTF. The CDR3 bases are TGTGCCAGCAGTCGTTACAACCCCTCTTGGCGAAGCTATGGCTACACCTTC. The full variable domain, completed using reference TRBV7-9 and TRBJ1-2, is DTGVSQNPRHKITKRGQNVTFRCDPISEHNRLYWYRQTLGQGPEFLTYFQNEAQLEKSRLLSDRFSAERPKGSFSTLEIQRTEQGDSAMYLCASSRYNPSWRSYGYTFGSGTRLTVV.

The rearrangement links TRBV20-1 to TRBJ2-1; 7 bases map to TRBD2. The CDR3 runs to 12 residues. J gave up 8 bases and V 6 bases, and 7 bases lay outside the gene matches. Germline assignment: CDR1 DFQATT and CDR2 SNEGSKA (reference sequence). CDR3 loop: CSASEGGHEQFF. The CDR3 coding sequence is TGCAGTGCCAGCGAGGGAGGGCATGAGCAGTTCTTC.

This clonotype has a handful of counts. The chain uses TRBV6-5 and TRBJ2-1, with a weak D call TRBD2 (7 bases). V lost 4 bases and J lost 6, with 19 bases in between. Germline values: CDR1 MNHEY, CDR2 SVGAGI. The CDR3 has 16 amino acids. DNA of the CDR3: TGTGCCAGCAGTTCGGGGGGCAGCCTCCTCGGCAATGAGCAGTTCTTC. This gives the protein CASSSGGSLLGNEQFF.

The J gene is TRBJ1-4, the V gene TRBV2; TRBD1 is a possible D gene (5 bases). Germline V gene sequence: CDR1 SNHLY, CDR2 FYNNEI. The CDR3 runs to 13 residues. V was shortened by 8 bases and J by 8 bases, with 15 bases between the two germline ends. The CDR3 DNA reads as TGTGCCAGCTCCAGGGAGGTTCGGGAAAAACTGTTTTTT. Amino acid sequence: CASSREVREKLFF.

CDR3 sequence (DNA): TGTGCCAGCACTAGCGGGTACAATGAGCAGTTCTTC. Translating gives CASTSGYNEQFF. The V and J genes are TRBV27 and TRBJ2-1, with TRBD2 matching 8 bases. Germline V gene data show CDR1 as MNHEY and CDR2 as SMNVEV (reference sequence). This CDR3 comprises 12 residues. The V and J ends lost 7 bases and 4 bases, in that order; junction bases with no gene match: 0.

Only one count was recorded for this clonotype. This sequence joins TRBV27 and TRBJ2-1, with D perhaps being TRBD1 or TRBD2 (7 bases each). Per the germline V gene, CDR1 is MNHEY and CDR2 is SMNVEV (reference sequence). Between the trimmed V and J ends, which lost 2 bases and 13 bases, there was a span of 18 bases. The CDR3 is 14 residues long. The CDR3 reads CASSLNGRGGGQFF. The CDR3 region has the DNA TGTGCCAGCAGTTTAAATGGCAGGGGGGGCGGTCAGTTCTTC.

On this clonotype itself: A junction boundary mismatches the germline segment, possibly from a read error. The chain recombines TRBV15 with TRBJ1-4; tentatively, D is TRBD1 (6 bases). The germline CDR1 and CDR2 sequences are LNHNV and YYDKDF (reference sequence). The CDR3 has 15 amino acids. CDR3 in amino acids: CATSRDRRGGEKPFF. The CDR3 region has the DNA TGTGCCACCAGCAGAGATCGCAGGGGAGGAGAAAAACCGTTTTTT.

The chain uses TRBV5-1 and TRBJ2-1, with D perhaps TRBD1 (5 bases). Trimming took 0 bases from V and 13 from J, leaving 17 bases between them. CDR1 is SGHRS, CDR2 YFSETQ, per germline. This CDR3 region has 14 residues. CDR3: CASSLAQGPPNQFF. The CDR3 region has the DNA TGCGCCAGCAGCTTGGCCCAGGGCCCACCCAATCAGTTCTTC.

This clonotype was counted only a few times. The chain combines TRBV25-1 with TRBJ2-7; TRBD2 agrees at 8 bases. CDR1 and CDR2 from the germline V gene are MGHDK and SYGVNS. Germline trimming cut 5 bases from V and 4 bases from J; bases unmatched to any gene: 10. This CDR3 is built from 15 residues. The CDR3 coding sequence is TGTGCCAGCAGTAGCTACGGGGGGGCGAGTTACGAGCAGTACTTC. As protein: CASSSYGGASYEQYF.

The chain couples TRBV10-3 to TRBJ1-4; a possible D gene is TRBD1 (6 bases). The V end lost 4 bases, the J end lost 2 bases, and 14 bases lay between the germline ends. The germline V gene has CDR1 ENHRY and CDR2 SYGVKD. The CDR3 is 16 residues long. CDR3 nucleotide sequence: TGTGCCATCAGTGCCGGGTGGGGGCCGACTAATGAAAAACTGTTTTTT. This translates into CAISAGWGPTNEKLFF.

The CDR3: CASSEAAGGREAFF. CDR3 nucleotide sequence: TGTGCCAGCAGTGAAGCCGCTGGGGGTAGGGAAGCTTTCTTT. The chain carries TRBV6-1 and TRBJ1-1, with a possible D match to TRBD1 (5 bases). Trimming pared 0 bases from V and 8 bases from J, leaving 13 bases between. Germline CDR1 and CDR2: MNHNS and SASEGT. The CDR3 totals 14 residues.

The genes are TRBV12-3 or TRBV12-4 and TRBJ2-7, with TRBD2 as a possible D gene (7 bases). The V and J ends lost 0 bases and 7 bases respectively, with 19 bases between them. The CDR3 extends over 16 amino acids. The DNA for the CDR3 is TGTGCCAGCAGTTTAGCCCCTCGGGACTACGGACAGGAGCAGTACTTC. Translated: CASSLAPRDYGQEQYF.